These 8 T cell receptor beta chains share one sample of origin, sequenced in a study of blood T cells in healthy people across ages (dated by TCRdb to between 2014 and 2017). Library preparation used 5' RACE. The run used an Illumina HiSeq 2500. A second PCR of about 6 to 11 cycles was performed with a sample-barcoded 5' primer and a J-beta primer mix. TCRdb's own reprocessing of the public reads used fastp at Q25 and MiXCR and kept productive beta chains. Rows are combined by CDR3 protein, so each entry shows the most common genes and DNA. The sample table shows 1.2 million to 1.5 million distinct CDR3 sequences, and almost 60% are seen once. The top ten clones comprise about 6.7% of the sample. The sample comprised blood. The receptors were gathered from a man aged 18 to 29 in good health.

The chain recombines TRBV29-1 with TRBJ1-2, with unresolved D. The CDR3 totals 12 residues. V was shortened by 3 bases and J by 3 bases, with 8 bases between the two germline ends. Per the germline V gene, CDR1 is SQVTM and CDR2 is ANQGSEA. This chain's CDR3 is CSVESQDYGYTF. The DNA of the CDR3 is TGCAGCGTTGAGTCGCAGGACTATGGCTACACCTTC. Combining the CDR3 with reference TRBV29-1 and TRBJ1-2 gives the whole variable domain SAVISQKPSRDICQRGTSLTIQCQVDSQVTMMFWYRQQPGQSLTLIATANQGSEATYESGFVIDKFPISRPNLTFSTLTVSNMSPEDSSIYLCSVESQDYGYTFGSGTRLTVV.

The chain employs TRBV5-1 and TRBJ2-1, with TRBD1 identical over 8 bases. CDR3 length equals 14 residues. Unmatched junction bases numbered 8, after V lost 4 bases and J lost 8 bases. CDR1 and CDR2 from the germline V gene are SGHRS and YFSETQ. CDR3 sequence reads: CASSQTGVRDEQFF. The CDR3 DNA sequence: TGCGCCAGCAGCCAGACAGGGGTCCGCGATGAGCAGTTCTTC.

J is TRBJ2-3 and V is TRBV6-6; 10 bases are shared with TRBD2. V shed 7 bases, J shed 0 bases, and the junction held 4 bases outside the gene matches. Germline-derived CDR1 and CDR2 are MNHNY and SVGAGI (reference sequence). The CDR3 extends over 15 amino acids. Written as DNA, the CDR3 is TGTGCCAGCACAGCGGGGGGGCTTAGCACAGATACGCAGTATTTT. This sequence encodes CASTAGGLSTDTQYF.

CDR3 sequence (DNA): TGTGCCAGCAGCGCTTTGAGCGCCCAGTACTTC. It codes for CASSALSAQYF. The J gene is TRBJ2-7, the V gene TRBV11-2; no clear D. V lost 5 bases, J lost 10 bases, and 12 bases lay in between. Germline V gene sequence: CDR1 SGHAT, CDR2 FQNNGV. The CDR3 spans 11 residues.

The V gene is TRBV20-1, the J gene TRBJ1-2; maybe TRBD1 (5 bases). Trimming pared 5 bases from V and 1 base from J, leaving 14 bases between. This CDR3 has 14 residues. Germline CDR1 and CDR2: DFQATT and SNEGSKA (reference sequence). CDR3 loop: CSAHPGGDNYGYTF. CDR3 bases: TGCAGTGCTCACCCCGGAGGGGATAACTATGGCTACACCTTC.

The chain recombines TRBV4-1 with TRBJ2-7; 9 nucleotides line up with TRBD1. V was pared by 3 bases and J by 5 bases, with 2 bases of the junction left unmatched. Germline assignment: CDR1 MGHRA and CDR2 YSYEKL. CDR3 length: 13 residues. This CDR3 reads CASSHGQGNEQYF. CDR3 DNA sequence: TGCGCCAGCAGCCACGGACAGGGGAACGAGCAGTACTTC.

The V call is TRBV24-1, the J call TRBJ1-1; 7 nucleotides agree with TRBD1. Germline V gene data show CDR1 as KGHDR and CDR2 as SFDVKD. The trim removed 2 bases at V and 1 base at J, leaving 3 bases unmatched. CDR3 length equals 15 residues. The CDR3 is CATSDSGTANTEAFF. The CDR3 bases are TGTGCCACCAGTGATTCCGGGACAGCGAACACTGAAGCTTTCTTT.

This clonotype appeared a few times. One base away lies a much larger clone, so this may be a sequencing read error. J is TRBJ2-1 and V is TRBV20-1, with 7 nucleotides matching TRBD2. The DNA end lines up better with TRBJ2-7; the J call may be wrong. Germline assignment: CDR1 DFQATT and CDR2 SNEGSKA (reference sequence). This CDR3 comprises 16 residues. This chain's CDR3 is CSARDSQRGSYNEQYF. CDR3 DNA: TGCAGTGCTAGGGACTCCCAGCGGGGATCCTACAATGAGCAGTACTTC.